A single sample gave rise to the 30 T cell receptor beta chains below, sequenced in a study of spatial heterogeneity in lung cancer. TCRdb analysed the 5' RACE reads with MiXCR anew, one entry per CDR3 protein. The table has more than 35,000 distinct CDR3 sequences, 4% to 6% seen once; the top ten hold 25% to 30%. Sample time point: sample taken at primary tumor resection. No cells were sorted before sequencing. The whole RNA sequenced was extracted from tumor, nontumor lung or frozen PBMC. Here the sequenced sample was PBMCs, taken at surgery. These receptors were collected from a female donor with early-stage non-small cell lung cancer.

This clonotype was seen ten or more times. The genes are TRBV2 and TRBJ1-5, with D perhaps TRBD1 (6 bases). Trimming left V 5 bases short and J 2 bases short, with 16 bases between. CDR1 and CDR2 from the germline V gene are SNHLY and FYNNEI. This CDR3 region has 16 residues. The CDR3 reads CASSITGFVGNQPQHF. Written as DNA, the CDR3 is TGTGCCAGCAGTATAACAGGGTTTGTGGGCAATCAGCCCCAGCATTTT.

The chain combines TRBV18 with TRBJ1-1; possible D gene TRBD1, 6 bases. Trimming cost V 4 bases and J 0 bases, with 15 bases left between them. The CDR3 is 16 residues long. The germline CDR1 and CDR2 sequences are KGHSH and LQKENI. The CDR3 nucleotides read TGTGCCAGCTCACAAATCCGGACAGCTTTGAACACTGAAGCTTTCTTT. Translation: CASSQIRTALNTEAFF.

This clonotype was detected many times. The rearrangement links TRBV5-1 to TRBJ2-5, with D unresolved. Germline CDR1 SGHRS, CDR2 YFSETQ. The ends were cut back, 7 bases at V and 4 bases at J, with 8 bases in the middle. This CDR3 comprises 11 residues. CDR3 nucleotide sequence: TGCGCCAGCCGAGACGCAGAGACCCAGTACTTC. Its translation: CASRDAETQYF. The entire variable domain, with the rest obtained from reference TRBV5-1 and TRBJ2-5, is as follows: KAGVTQTPRYLIKTRGQQVTLSCSPISGHRSVSWYQQTPGQGLQFLFEYFSETQRNKGNFPGRFSGRQFSNSRSEMNVSTLELGDSALYLCASRDAETQYFGPGTRLLVL.

This clonotype was picked up many times. The chain carries TRBV12-3 or TRBV12-4 and TRBJ2-2; 12 nucleotides agree with TRBD2. The trim removed 3 bases at V and 3 bases at J, leaving 2 bases unmatched. The CDR3 totals 16 residues. As DNA, the CDR3 is TGTGCCAGCAGTTTCGGGACTAGCGGGTACACCGGGGAGCTGTTTTTT. Encoded protein: CASSFGTSGYTGELFF.

This clonotype was recorded at least ten times. This chain links TRBV5-6 with TRBJ2-3, with 8 bases that match TRBD2. The length of the CDR3 is 16 residues. J lost 3 bases, V lost 6 bases, and 12 bases had no gene match. CDR1 and CDR2 (germline): SGHDT, YYEEEE. The chain's CDR3 is CASIRSGREKTDTQYF. For the CDR3, the DNA is TGTGCCAGCATTCGGTCCGGGAGGGAGAAAACAGATACGCAGTATTTT.

About this clonotype: This clone may be a read error of a much larger clone one base away. Since no conserved phenylalanine or tryptophan closes the CDR3, a read error is the likely cause. The V gene is TRBV19, the J gene TRBJ2-3; 8 bases map to TRBD2. The CDR3 covers 11 residues. Germline CDR1 is LNHDA and CDR2 is SQIVND (reference sequence). DNA of the CDR3: TGTTCTAGCGGGAGCACAGATACGCAGTATTTA. Its protein product is CSSGSTDTQYL.

In its sample, this clonotype was seen many times. The J gene is TRBJ2-4, the V gene TRBV2, with 9 bases lining up with TRBD1. The V and J ends lost 8 bases and 8 bases, in that order; junction bases with no gene match: 7. The CDR3 length is 13 residues. The germline V gene has CDR1 SNHLY and CDR2 FYNNEI. CDR3 residues: CASCRDRDDIQYF. For the CDR3, the DNA is TGTGCCAGCTGCCGGGACAGGGATGACATTCAGTACTTC. Based on the CDR3 plus reference TRBV2 and TRBJ2-4, the full variable domain is EPEVTQTPSHQVTQMGQEVILRCVPISNHLYFYWYRQILGQKVEFLVSFYNNEISEKSEIFDDQFSVERPDGSNFTLKIRSTKLEDSAMYFCASCRDRDDIQYFGAGTRLSVL.

This clonotype occurred many times. The V gene is TRBV6-2 or TRBV6-3, the J gene TRBJ2-1, with 10 bases aligning to TRBD2. The CDR3 covers 17 residues. The ends lost 6 bases at V and 0 bases at J; junction bases unmatched: 8. Germline V gives CDR1 MNHEY, CDR2 SVGEGT. CDR3 coding DNA: TGTGCCAGCAGCCACATAGCGGGAGGCACCTCCTACAATGAGCAGTTCTTC. It is translated as CASSHIAGGTSYNEQFF.

This clonotype was found many times. The J gene is TRBJ2-7, the V gene TRBV28, with TRBD2 identical over 11 bases. Germline CDR1 and CDR2: MDHEN and SYDVKM. The J segment lost 4 bases and the V segment lost 4 bases, leaving 0 bases of the junction unmatched. The CDR3 is 13 residues long. The CDR3 bases are TGTGCCAGCAGTTGGACTAGCGGGTACGAGCAGTACTTC. It specifies CASSWTSGYEQYF.

There are many counts of this clonotype. The genes are TRBV15 and TRBJ2-3; no reliable D call. The CDR3 is 15 amino acids. Germline values: CDR1 LNHNV, CDR2 YYDKDF (reference sequence). Trimming cost V 0 bases and J 7 bases, with 14 bases left between them. CDR3 bases: TGTGCCACCAGCAGAGATAGGGCTAGTTCATATACGCAGTATTTT. It specifies CATSRDRASSYTQYF.

This clonotype was picked up many times. This chain uses TRBV11-2 with TRBJ2-1, with TRBD2 identical over 10 bases. The junction had 10 bases not matched to a gene; V was cut back by 6 bases and J by 8 bases. The CDR3 has 15 residues. Germline-derived CDR1 and CDR2 are SGHAT and FQNNGV. Here the CDR3 reads CASSSGTSEIYEQFF. CDR3 sequence (DNA): TGTGCCAGCAGTTCCGGGACTAGCGAGATCTATGAGCAGTTCTTC.

There are many counts of this clonotype. The chain combines TRBV20-1 with TRBJ2-6; the D is unclear. V lost 1 base and J 0 bases, leaving 7 bases between the germline ends. This CDR3 has 15 amino acids. Germline V gene lookup returns CDR1 DFQATT and CDR2 SNEGSKA (reference sequence). CDR3 sequence reads: CSARVRSSGANVLTF. Written as DNA, the CDR3 is TGCAGTGCTAGAGTAAGGAGCTCTGGGGCCAACGTCCTGACTTTC.

This clonotype showed up many times. The chain employs TRBV6-2 or TRBV6-3 and TRBJ2-4; 11 bases fit TRBD2. Germline CDR1 and CDR2: MNHEY and SVGEGT. The CDR3 runs 17 residues. J was trimmed by 0 bases and V by 7 bases; bases with no gene match: 8. DNA for the CDR3: TGTGCCAGCAATCCGATGGGACTAGCGGTAGCCAAAAACATTCAGTACTTC. As protein: CASNPMGLAVAKNIQYF.

Ten or more counts support this clonotype. CDR3 region: CASSYRQGNDEAFF. Here the CDR3 DNA reads TGTGCCAGCAGTTACAGGCAGGGGAATGATGAAGCTTTCTTT. V gene TRBV6-5 combines with J gene TRBJ1-1; D is perhaps TRBD1 (6 bases). The CDR3 is 14 amino acids. CDR1 is MNHEY, CDR2 SVGAGI, per germline. V was cut by 2 bases and J by 7 bases, with 14 bases left in between.

Ten or more counts support this clonotype. The rearrangement uses TRBV6-1 and TRBJ2-3; the D is unclear. Germline V lookup: CDR1 MNHNS, CDR2 SASEGT. The CDR3 sequence is 15 residues long. V shed 4 bases and J shed 2 bases, with 13 bases lying between them. CDR3 residues: CASSGLGSDTDTQYF. The CDR3 nucleotides are TGTGCCAGCAGTGGTCTGGGCTCTGACACAGATACGCAGTATTTT.

This clonotype occurred many times. The V gene is TRBV27, the J gene TRBJ2-7, with 9 bases fitting TRBD2. The CDR3 length is 17 residues. Trimming at V came to 3 bases and at J to 3 bases, leaving 12 bases not matched to a gene. Germline V gene data show CDR1 as MNHEY and CDR2 as SMNVEV (reference sequence). The DNA for the CDR3 is TGTGCCAGCAGTTTGAGACGTCCCGCTAGCGGGAACTACGAGCAGTACTTC. Translation gives CASSLRRPASGNYEQYF.

Ten or more counts support this clonotype. V and J are TRBV4-1 and TRBJ2-3, with D unclear. Germline V gene lookup returns CDR1 MGHRA and CDR2 YSYEKL. V lost 1 base, J lost 2 bases, and 13 bases lay in between. The CDR3 is made up of 16 amino acids. CDR3 sequence reads: CASSQGTAAYTDTQYF. The CDR3 bases are TGCGCCAGCAGCCAAGGAACGGCAGCTTACACAGATACGCAGTATTTT.

This clonotype is medium-sized within its sample. V is TRBV19 and J is TRBJ2-3; 14 bases match TRBD2. The CDR3 runs 19 residues. Germline trimming cut 9 bases from V and 6 bases from J; bases unmatched to any gene: 20. The germline V gene has CDR1 LNHDA and CDR2 SQIVND (reference sequence). CDR3 in amino acids: CASPSRLSTSGGAGDTQYF. CDR3 DNA sequence: TGTGCCAGCCCCTCTCGGCTTTCGACTAGCGGGGGGGCCGGGGATACGCAGTATTTT.

This rearrangement joins TRBV10-2 to TRBJ2-3; 9 nucleotides align to TRBD2. The CDR3 totals 12 residues. Per the germline V gene, CDR1 is WSHSY and CDR2 is SAAADI. Losses at the gene ends were 4 bases for V and 12 bases for J; bases not matched to a gene: 5. DNA for the CDR3: TGCGCCAGCAGTGGCTCTAGCGGGGTTCAGTATTTT. This codes for CASSGSSGVQYF.

This clonotype was counted at least ten times. This chain uses TRBV6-2 or TRBV6-3 with TRBJ1-1; D not resolved. This CDR3 is 13 amino acids long. Looked up from germline, CDR1 is MNHEY and CDR2 is SVGEGT. V lost 5 bases to trimming and J lost 6 bases, with 13 bases between them. CDR3 coding DNA: TGTGCCAGCAGTCCTCGGAACCTTCCTGAAGCTTTCTTT. Protein product: CASSPRNLPEAFF.

This clonotype has more than one count but fewer than ten. This chain connects TRBV18 to TRBJ2-3; 8 nucleotides align to TRBD1. Losses at the gene ends were 3 bases for V and 3 bases for J; bases not matched to a gene: 5. This CDR3 is built from 15 residues. Germline loops: CDR1 KGHSH, CDR2 LQKENI. Here the CDR3 reads CASSPKTGETDTQYF. As DNA, the CDR3 is TGTGCCAGCTCACCGAAGACAGGGGAGACAGATACGCAGTATTTT.

In this sample, this clonotype turned up many times. The genes are TRBV7-2 and TRBJ2-7, with D possibly matching TRBD2 (6 bases). The CDR3 loop spans 14 amino acids. The germline gives CDR1 SGHTA, CDR2 FQGNSA. V lost 10 bases and J 0 bases, leaving 16 bases between the germline ends. DNA for the CDR3: TGTGCCACCCGGGAGTTGACGAGCTCCTACGAGCAGTACTTC. This gives the protein CATRELTSSYEQYF.

This clonotype was seen ten or more times. The V and J genes are TRBV7-8 and TRBJ1-6; D is perhaps TRBD1 (6 bases). The CDR3 is 14 residues long. V was shortened by 4 bases and J by 8 bases, with 12 bases between the two germline ends. Germline CDR1 is SGHVS and CDR2 is FQNEAQ. CDR3 DNA sequence: TGTGCCAGCAGCTGGGGGGGCGGAGATTCACCCCTCCACTTT. Protein: CASSWGGGDSPLHF.

This clonotype was seen a handful of times. The chain joins TRBV18 to TRBJ2-7; 13 nucleotides agree with TRBD2. The CDR3 runs to 14 residues. The germline V gene encodes CDR1 KGHSH and CDR2 LQKENI. Trimming removed 6 bases from V and 4 bases from J; junction bases left unmatched: 3. The CDR3 nucleotides are TGTGCCAGCTCGTCGGGACTAGCGGGATACGAGCAGTACTTC. Its translation is CASSSGLAGYEQYF.

This clonotype was counted ten times or more. The V call is TRBV29-1, the J call TRBJ1-4; maybe TRBD1 (5 bases). In germline, CDR1 is SQVTM, CDR2 ANQGSEA. Trimming removed 6 bases at V and 8 bases at J, with 22 bases between. This CDR3 region has 15 residues. CDR3 sequence: CSVFKVGAPGEKLFF. The CDR3 nucleotides read TGCAGCGTCTTCAAAGTAGGGGCCCCGGGGGAAAAACTGTTTTTT.

There are many counts of this clonotype. CDR3 in DNA: TGTGCCACCAGTGAACGGAAGTGGGGGACACCCTCAGAGCAGTTCTTC. Protein sequence: CATSERKWGTPSEQFF. The rearrangement uses TRBV24-1 and TRBJ2-1; tentatively, D is TRBD1 (6 bases). The ends were cut back, 4 bases at V and 10 bases at J, with 22 bases in the middle. The CDR3 runs 16 residues. Germline V gives CDR1 KGHDR, CDR2 SFDVKD.

This clonotype occurred many times. The chain carries TRBV9 and TRBJ2-1; D might be TRBD2 (7 bases). Germline V CDR1 and CDR2: SGDLS, YYNGEE. Trimming shortened V by 4 bases and J by 0 bases, and 14 bases separated the two germline ends. CDR3 length equals 16 residues. DNA for the CDR3: TGTGCCAGCAGCCCCCGGGGGGACATCTCCTACAATGAGCAGTTCTTC. It codes for CASSPRGDISYNEQFF.

Many counts were recorded for this clonotype. V gene TRBV28 combines with J gene TRBJ1-2; tentatively, D is TRBD1 (6 bases). CDR3 size: 15 residues. The germline V gene encodes CDR1 MDHEN and CDR2 SYDVKM. Trimming stripped 5 bases from V and 4 bases from J, with 17 bases between. The CDR3 is CASSGSGVPFYGYTF. CDR3 nucleotide sequence: TGTGCCAGCAGTGGTTCAGGGGTTCCCTTCTATGGCTACACCTTC.

J is TRBJ2-1 and V is TRBV27; D ambiguous. CDR3 length: 13 residues. Per the germline V gene, CDR1 is MNHEY and CDR2 is SMNVEV (reference sequence). Trimming cost V 2 bases and J 5 bases, with 7 bases left between them. DNA of the CDR3: TGTGCCAGCAGTTTAATGCCAAACAATGAGCAGTTCTTC. It yields the protein CASSLMPNNEQFF.

This clonotype was found many times. V and J are TRBV6-5 and TRBJ2-1; 9 bases line up with TRBD2. Germline lookup yields CDR1 MNHEY and CDR2 SVGAGI. The CDR3 is made up of 16 amino acids. V trimming: 6 bases; J trimming: 1 base; junction bases outside the gene matches: 7. The CDR3 DNA is TGTGCCAGCAGCCGGACTAGCGATGAATCCTACAATGAGCAGTTCTTC. It is translated as CASSRTSDESYNEQFF.